A selection of T cell receptor beta chains follows, all from one sample in a study of cytomegalovirus exposure and HLA in healthy donors. The data were produced by immunoSEQ multiplex PCR, yet TCRdb's version contains in-frame clones alone and is incomplete. The sample consists of roughly 64,000 clones, roughly 96% of them appearing once. The sequenced sample consisted of PBMCs. The receptors were sampled from a woman between 18 and 30 years old in good health and CMV-seropositive. CDR3s include the opening cysteine and the closing phenylalanine or tryptophan. Fields, in order: V gene, J gene, CDR3 protein.

TRBV6-1	TRBJ2-7	CASSELGGGRKTGYEQYF
TRBV7-8	TRBJ2-7	CASSLGATEQYF
TRBV19	TRBJ2-7	CASSFTGVREQYF
TRBV19	TRBJ1-6	CASSIRTDNSPLHF
TRBV6-5	TRBJ2-1	CASSYQAGRYNEQFF
TRBV19	TRBJ2-1	CASSRLAGTYNEQFF
TRBV5-4	TRBJ2-5	CASSLPPVQETQYF
TRBV5-1	TRBJ2-1	CASSLGARREGNEQFF
TRBV7-3	TRBJ2-6	CASSPRQGSSGANVLTF
TRBV5-1	TRBJ2-7	CASSSPTSGRADYEQYF
TRBV30	TRBJ1-2	CAWSFQGVHGYTF
TRBV13	TRBJ1-1	CASSFSELTEAFF
TRBV7-3	TRBJ2-1	CASSYRPNEQFF
TRBV7-9	TRBJ1-1	CASSDQENTEAFF
TRBV29-1	TRBJ1-2	CSVVGGVIGYTF
TRBV2	TRBJ2-2	CASSLLAGNTGELFF
TRBV13	TRBJ2-7	CASSLALTTLSYEQYF
TRBV28	TRBJ2-1	CASSLRLRTGRTNEQFF
TRBV19	TRBJ2-1	CASRPGLAHNEQFF
TRBV9	TRBJ1-3	CASSGTGSSGNTIYF
TRBV5-6	TRBJ2-1	CASSFGAGGWNEQFF
TRBV5-1	TRBJ1-1	CASSSGDSITEAFF
TRBV7-9	TRBJ2-7	CAIEMPGAGASYEQYF
TRBV28	TRBJ1-5	CASSFRTLSNQPQHF
TRBV18	TRBJ2-3	CASSGPGQGTDTQYF
TRBV5-1	TRBJ2-7	CASSFRYSEDSYEQYF
TRBV27	TRBJ2-7	CASSHHYRDRGYEQYF
TRBV23-1	TRBJ2-2	CASLLPSIARALGELFF
TRBV25-1	TRBJ1-2	CASRQGKDYGYTF
TRBV7-9	TRBJ2-7	CASSVKAGGDEQYF
TRBV29-1	TRBJ1-2	CSVAQGNPNGAVYGYTF
TRBV6-1	TRBJ2-2	CASSERAGAIGELFF
TRBV4-1	TRBJ2-7	CASSQVKATYEQYF
TRBV27	TRBJ1-5	CASSSGQGLPQHF
TRBV18	TRBJ2-7	CASSPRTDYEQYF
TRBV4-1	TRBJ2-5	CASSPHGQSGYQETQYF
TRBV4-1	TRBJ1-4	CASSQVPFRGQDEKLFF
TRBV7-8	TRBJ1-1	CASSLQGAGTEAFF
TRBV19	TRBJ1-5	CASSIPAQGTQPQHF
TRBV27	TRBJ1-6	CASAPQGIYNSPLHF